These T cell receptor beta chains were read from a single sample in a study of early T cells in non-severe SARS-CoV-2 infection. MiXCR, applied by TCRdb to the 5' RACE reads, yields one record per CDR3 protein. This sample has roughly 80,000 distinct CDR3 sequences, with around 6% found just once. Sequencing was performed on whole blood. These receptors were obtained from an adult who was a healthcare worker with PCR-confirmed SARS-CoV-2 infection or an uninfected control (not recorded which). CDR3s include the opening cysteine and the closing phenylalanine or tryptophan. A D gene is named only where the DNA matches it firmly. Clone size is not always given. Where it is, it says once, few, many or a class for expanded clones.

abundance,d_gene,j_gene,v_gene,CDR3nt,CDR3aa
few,NA,TRBJ1-6,TRBV7-2,TGTGCCAGCAGCTTATTGGCAACACCCCTCCACTTT,CASSLLATPLHF
many,NA,TRBJ2-1,TRBV9,TGTGCCAGCAGCGTAGGATCCGGGGAGGTGTCCTACAATGAGCAGTTCTTC,CASSVGSGEVSYNEQFF
NA,TRBD1,TRBJ2-2,TRBV7-9,TGTGCCAGCAGCTTTTCCGGGACAGTTACCGGGGAGCTGTTTTTT,CASSFSGTVTGELFF
many,NA,TRBJ2-1,TRBV29-1,TGCAGCGTCGGGAAGTCGACAATCTACAATGAGCAGTTCTTC,CSVGKSTIYNEQFF
few,NA,TRBJ2-1,TRBV7-2,TGTGCCAGCAGCCCCCGGAAGGGTTCCTACAATGAGCAGTTCTTC,CASSPRKGSYNEQFF
few,NA,TRBJ2-7,TRBV6-1,TGTGCCAGCAGTGAAGCGCGTGCAAAGGGCGAGCAGTACTTC,CASSEARAKGEQYF
few,TRBD1,TRBJ1-6,TRBV5-6,TGTGCCAGCAGCCGACAGGGCTCGAATTCACCCCTCCACTTT,CASSRQGSNSPLHF
few,NA,TRBJ1-1,TRBV6-5,TGTGCCAGCGGCCGGACAGTAGAAGCTTTCTTT,CASGRTVEAFF
many,TRBD1,TRBJ2-7,TRBV10-2,TGCGCCAGCAGAAGAGACGGGACAGGGTTTTACGAGCAGTACTTC,CASRRDGTGFYEQYF
NA,TRBD2,TRBJ2-1,TRBV7-9,TGTGCCAGCCGACCCCAAGCGGGAGGACTGGTTGAGCAGTTCTTC,CASRPQAGGLVEQFF
few,NA,TRBJ1-5,TRBV27,TGTGCCAGCAGCTCGCTGAACCTGGCGGGGGGCAATCAGCCCCAGCATTTT,CASSSLNLAGGNQPQHF
few,NA,TRBJ2-1,TRBV2,TGTGCCAGCAGTGAATTTGGGCGCTTGGGGGGCAATGAGCAGTTCTTC,CASSEFGRLGGNEQFF
many,NA,TRBJ1-1,TRBV6-6,TGTGCCAGCAGTGGGAAGACAGCTACAATTGAAGCTTTCTTT,CASSGKTATIEAFF
few,TRBD1,TRBJ2-7,TRBV11-2,TGTGCCAGCAGCCCCGTGAACCGGGACAGGGGGCGGTCCTACGAGCAGTACTTC,CASSPVNRDRGRSYEQYF
NA,NA,TRBJ2-7,TRBV12-2,TGTGCAAGTCGCTTAGAATGGGGAAACTCCTACGAGCAGTACTTC,CASRLEWGNSYEQYF
NA,NA,TRBJ2-1,TRBV11-3,TGTGCCAGCAGCTTCCCCGGGGTCCCGGTGACTGAGCAGTTCTTC,CASSFPGVPVTEQFF